The T cell receptor beta chain under discussion was sequenced for a study of T cells after yellow fever vaccination. About the study: Fractions low in cell number were prepared with SMART-Seq v4 Ultra Low Input.

Whole-study findings and limits: Reappearance after the booster was observed for most primary-vaccination clones (roughly 97% CD4, more than 70% CD8). It was the secondary response that reached its peak faster, day 5 versus 15, but it was weaker.

UMIs and a universal primer site were added when TCR cDNA was made by 5'RACE template switching. TCRdb processed the 5' RACE reads anew with MiXCR; each CDR3 protein has one entry. The sample consists of about 580,000 distinct CDR3 sequences, about 15% of them appearing once. There are a few counts of this clonotype. What it binds is not known. The ends were cut back, 5 bases at V and 7 bases at J, with 12 bases in the middle. CDR3 length equals 14 residues. CDR1 and CDR2 from the germline V gene are MNHNS and SASEGT. This receptor was obtained from a young man who received the YFV17D yellow fever vaccine. Sequenced material: PBMCs, taken more than 4 days after the first yellow fever vaccination. This chain links TRBV6-1 with TRBJ1-6; no definite D call. CDR3 sequence (DNA): TGTGCCAGCAGTAGGGCCAGGATCAATTCACCCCTCCACTTT. This codes for CASSRARINSPLHF.